This entry concerns a single TCR beta chain. As originally analysed: Reference gene primer amplification gave estimated nucleated cell counts. Method: immunoSEQ multiplex PCR; TCRdb's copy keeps in-frame clones and lacks some. D and trimming come from the DNA, and the V and J calls and clone size come from that table. The sample comprises 650,000 to 800,000 clones, about 90% of which are singletons, and over 0.2% rests with the top ten. Trimming left V 6 bases short and J 3 bases short, with 9 bases between. The CDR3 loop spans 11 amino acids. CDR1 SQVTM and CDR2 ANQGSEA come from the germline V gene. This sample is drawn from a study of blood T cell repertoires in COVID-19. About the research overall: COVID-19 samples, acute and convalescent, were from the United States, Italy and Spain. Sources were T cells, B-cell-depleted T cells, or PBMCs; the material itself was cDNA or gDNA.

The source material was peripheral blood. The rearrangement joins TRBV29-1 to TRBJ2-7; unclear D gene. The sequence was obtained from a young woman with acute or convalescent COVID-19. DNA of the CDR3: TGCAGCGTATGGGCAGGCTACGAGCAGTACTTC. This codes for CSVWAGYEQYF.